This T cell receptor (beta chain) was identified in a study of shared clonotypes between healthy human individuals. General observations from the study: Sampling covered blood only; tissue repertoires likely differ. Non-shared clonotypes had lower generation probabilities than clonotypes shared by all four sorted-subset donors.

Only Caucasian adults living in Nashville, Tennessee made up the donor group. Notes on this clone: Its antigen is currently unknown.

CDR1 and CDR2 (germline): SGDLS, YYNGEE. Trimming took 3 bases from V and 7 from J, leaving 17 bases between them. The CDR3 is 16 amino acids. Original processing methods: Sequence data from immunoSEQ were junction-only and lacked quality scores; consequently, filtering differed. Profiled with immunoSEQ multiplex PCR; TCRdb holds only in-frame clones, not every one. V and J calls and clone size are copied from that table; D and trimming were computed from the DNA. This sample has some 1 million clones; more than 65% occur once, and the top ten carry about 1.5%. Sequencing was done on a sample of memory CD4+ T cells sorted from blood. Subset in this sample: CD45RA-negative fraction. The chain carries TRBV9 and TRBJ1-6; TRBD1 might be the D (5 bases). This TCR came from a man between 18 and 29 years old in good health. CDR3 region: CASSAPPGSENSPLHF. CDR3 sequence (DNA): TGTGCCAGCAGCGCCCCACCAGGGTCTGAGAATTCACCCCTCCACTTT.